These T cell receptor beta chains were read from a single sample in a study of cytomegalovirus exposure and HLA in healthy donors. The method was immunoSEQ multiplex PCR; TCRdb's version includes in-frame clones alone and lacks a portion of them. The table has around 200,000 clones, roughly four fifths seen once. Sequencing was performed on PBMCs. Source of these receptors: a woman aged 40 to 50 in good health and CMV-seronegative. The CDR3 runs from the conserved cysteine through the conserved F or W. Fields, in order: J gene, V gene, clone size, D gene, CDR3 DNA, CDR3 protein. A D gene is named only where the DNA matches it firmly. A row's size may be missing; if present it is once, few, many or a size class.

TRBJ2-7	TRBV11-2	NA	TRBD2	TGTGCCAGCAGCCTTCTAGCGGGATCCTACGAGCAGTACTTC	CASSLLAGSYEQYF
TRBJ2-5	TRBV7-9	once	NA	TGTGCCAGCAGCTTAAGCGCCCAAGAGACCCAGTACTTC	CASSLSAQETQYF
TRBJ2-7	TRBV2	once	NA	TGTGCCAGCAATCTCCGACTAGTCCACGAGCAGTACTTC	CASNLRLVHEQYF
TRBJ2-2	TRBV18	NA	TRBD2	TGTGCCAGCTCACTGGCGGGACTAGCGGTAACCGGGGAGCTGTTTTTT	CASSLAGLAVTGELFF
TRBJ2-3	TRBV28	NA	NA	TGTGCCAGCAGTTTACCGCAGGGAGGTATAGATACGCAGTATTTT	CASSLPQGGIDTQYF
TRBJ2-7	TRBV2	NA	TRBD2	TGTGCCAGCAGTCCTAATAGCGGGACGACCTACGAGCAGTACTTC	CASSPNSGTTYEQYF
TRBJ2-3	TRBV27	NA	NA	TGTGCCAGCAGTTTAAACAGGCGGTACACAGATACGCAGTATTTT	CASSLNRRYTDTQYF
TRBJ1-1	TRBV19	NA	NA	TGTGCCAGTAGTATCTTCGGGAACACTGAAGCTTTCTTT	CASSIFGNTEAFF
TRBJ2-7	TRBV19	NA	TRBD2	TGTGCCAGTAGTAAGGCTAGCGGGATGGGGACCTACGAGCAGTACTTC	CASSKASGMGTYEQYF
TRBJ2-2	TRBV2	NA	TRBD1	TGTGCCAGCAAGCCGGGACAGGGTCGGTCCGGGGAGCTGTTTTTT	CASKPGQGRSGELFF
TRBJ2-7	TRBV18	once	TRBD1	TGTGCCAGCTCACCCATTTTGAGGGGACAGCCTGGGGAGCAGTACTTC	CASSPILRGQPGEQYF
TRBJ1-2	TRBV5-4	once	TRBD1	TGTGCCAGCAGCACTAAGACAGGGCGATATGGCTACACCTTC	CASSTKTGRYGYTF
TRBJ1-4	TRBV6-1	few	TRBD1	TGTGCCAGCAGTGACTTCAGGGGGCGGTTTAATGAAAAACTGTTTTTT	CASSDFRGRFNEKLFF
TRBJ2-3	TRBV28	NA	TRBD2	TGTGCCAGCAGTGAGCGACTGACTAGCGGGAGCACAGATACGCAGTATTTT	CASSERLTSGSTDTQYF
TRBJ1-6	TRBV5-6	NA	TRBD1	TGTGCCAGCAGCTTGACGACAGGGTTGAATTCACCCCTCCACTTT	CASSLTTGLNSPLHF
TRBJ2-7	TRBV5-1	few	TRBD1	TGCGCCAGCAGCTTGTTGGGACAGTCCTACGAGCAGTACTTC	CASSLLGQSYEQYF
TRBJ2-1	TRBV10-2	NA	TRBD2	TGCGCCAGCAGGAGGGAGCGGGAGGGCCCCGAAGTCCCCTACAATGAGCAGTTCTTC	CASRREREGPEVPYNEQFF
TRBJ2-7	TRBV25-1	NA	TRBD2	TGTGCCAGCAGTGTAGGAGCTAGCGGCTCCTACGAGCAGTACTTC	CASSVGASGSYEQYF
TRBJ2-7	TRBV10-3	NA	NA	TGTGCCATCAGTGATATGGTCACGGTCTCCTACGAGCAGTACTTC	CAISDMVTVSYEQYF
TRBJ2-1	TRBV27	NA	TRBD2	TGTGCCAGCAGTCCTCACGGGACTAGCGGCCACCACAATGAGCAGTTCTTC	CASSPHGTSGHHNEQFF
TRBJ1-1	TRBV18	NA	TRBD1	TGTGCCAGCTCACCGCTCCAAGGACAGGACACTGAAGCTTTCTTT	CASSPLQGQDTEAFF
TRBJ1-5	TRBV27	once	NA	TGTGCCAGCAGTCCCCGGCGGGGCAATCAGCCCCAGCATTTT	CASSPRRGNQPQHF
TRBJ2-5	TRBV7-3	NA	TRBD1	TGTGCCAGCAGCTTAAGGGGACAGGGCCAAGAGACCCAGTACTTC	CASSLRGQGQETQYF
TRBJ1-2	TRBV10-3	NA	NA	TGTGCCATCAGTGACCACGCCGGGGTAGGGTCGAACTATGGCTACACCTTC	CAISDHAGVGSNYGYTF
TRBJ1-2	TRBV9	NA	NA	TGTGCCAGCAGCGTAGAGGGGGACGGGTATGGCTACACCTTC	CASSVEGDGYGYTF
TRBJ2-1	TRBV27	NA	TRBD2	TGTGCCAGCAGTTTACGGCCACGACTTCTAGCGGTCTACAATGAGCAGTTCTTC	CASSLRPRLLAVYNEQFF
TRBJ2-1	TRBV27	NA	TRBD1	TGTGCCAGCAGTTTATCTGCGATCGTTGCGACAGGGCAGTGGGGCTCCTACAATGAGCAGTTCTTC	CASSLSAIVATGQWGSYNEQFF
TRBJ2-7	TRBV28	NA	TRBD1	TGTGCCAGCAGAGGGGACAGGGTCCTAATAGGCGCCTACGAGCAGTACTTC	CASRGDRVLIGAYEQYF
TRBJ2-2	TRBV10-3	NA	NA	TGTGCCATCAGTGCGGACTTGAACACCGGGGAGCTGTTTTTT	CAISADLNTGELFF
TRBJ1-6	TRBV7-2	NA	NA	TGTGCCAGCAGCCCTAGGGTGGGGGGAGATTCACCCCTCCACTTT	CASSPRVGGDSPLHF